This entry lists 10 T cell receptor beta chains sequenced from one sample in a study of beta chain features in type 1 diabetes. Since all of the isolated RNA was reverse transcribed, expressed TCRB transcripts were what got sequenced. The protocol was immunoSEQ multiplex PCR, while the TCRdb copy is restricted to in-frame clones and leaves out a portion. The sample contains approximately 160,000 clones, 9% to 10% of which appear only once. Sequencing was carried out using central memory CD4+ T cells from blood. These receptors all come from a woman aged 18-29 years in good health.

This chain joins TRBV5-1 and TRBJ2-7, with 8 bases aligning to TRBD2. The ends lost 7 bases at V and 3 bases at J; junction bases unmatched: 9. The CDR3 is 14 residues long. The germline gives CDR1 SGHRS, CDR2 YFSETQ. This CDR3 is CASWSGTSDYEQYF. The CDR3 nucleotides read TGCGCCAGCTGGTCCGGGACTAGTGACTACGAGCAGTACTTC.

This clone has more than one count but fewer than ten. The chain joins TRBV11-2 to TRBJ1-2; D is ambiguous. The CDR3 is 14 amino acids. The V gene lost 2 bases and the J gene lost 6 bases, with 13 bases spanning the gap. CDR1 and CDR2 from the germline V gene are SGHAT and FQNNGV. The CDR3 DNA follows: TGTGCCAGCAGCTTATCCGGAGGCATAGATGGCTACACCTTC. Its protein product is CASSLSGGIDGYTF.

In this sample, this clone turned up a few times. This chain joins TRBV4-3 and TRBJ1-2; D may be TRBD1 (6 bases). The germline gives CDR1 LGHNA, CDR2 YSLEER. This CDR3 comprises 14 residues. V dropped 2 bases and J dropped 4 bases, with 11 bases sitting between them. CDR3 sequence: CASSQLDRSYGYTF. For the CDR3, the DNA is TGCGCCAGCAGCCAATTGGACAGAAGCTATGGCTACACCTTC.

V usage is TRBV7-8 and J usage is TRBJ2-5; 8 bases are shared with TRBD1. The J call may be wrong; the DNA end is better matched by TRBJ2-7. CDR1 and CDR2 (germline): SGHVS, FQNEAQ. CDR3 length: 13 amino acids. The CDR3 spells CASSDQGQDEQYF. The CDR3 nucleotides read TGTGCCAGCAGCGATCAGGGACAGGACGAGCAGTACTTC.

The chain combines TRBV19 with TRBJ1-5, with D possibly matching TRBD1 (5 bases). Germline CDR1 LNHDA, CDR2 SQIVND (reference sequence). The V gene lost 7 bases and the J gene lost 4 bases, with 14 bases spanning the gap. This CDR3 has 14 residues. Written as DNA, the CDR3 is TGTGCCAGTACAGATGACAGCCGAAATCAGCCCCAGCATTTT. This sequence encodes CASTDDSRNQPQHF.

This clone has just a few counts. Germline is not matched at one junction end, which may reflect a read error. This chain uses TRBV7-9 with TRBJ2-2; D not certain. The CDR3 runs 14 residues. Germline lookup yields CDR1 SEHNR and CDR2 FQNEAQ (reference sequence). In DNA form, the CDR3 reads TGTGCTAGCAGCTTAGGCGAGTTGCGAGGAGAGCTGTTTTTT. It translates to CASSLGELRGELFF.

In this sample, this clone turned up a few times. This rearrangement joins TRBV5-1 to TRBJ2-7, with 7 positions matching TRBD1. The V gene end was trimmed by 0 bases and the J gene end by 1 base; junction bases not matched to a gene: 1. CDR3 length equals 14 residues. CDR1 is SGHRS, CDR2 YFSETQ, per germline. The CDR3, as DNA: TGCGCCAGCAGCTTGGCGGACAGGTCCTACGAGCAGTACTTC. This sequence encodes CASSLADRSYEQYF.

This clone turned up a few times. The V call is TRBV5-8, the J call TRBJ2-4; weak D call: TRBD2 (7 bases). Trimming cost V 2 bases and J 6 bases, with 9 bases left between them. CDR1 SGHTS and CDR2 YDEGEE come from the germline V gene. This CDR3 is 13 amino acids long. The CDR3 here is CASSFGGRNIQYF. The CDR3, as DNA: TGTGCCAGCAGCTTCGGGGGGCGAAACATTCAGTACTTC.

In this sample, this clone turned up a few times. The V call is TRBV21-1, the J call TRBJ1-2; no DNA check was done on the table's D call, TRBD1. TRBV21-1 is recorded as a pseudogene. CDR3 length: 17 amino acids. CDR3 nucleotides: TGTGCCAGCAGCAAAAAGGGGACAGAAAAAGCTAACTATGGCTACACCTTC. This gives the protein CASSKKGTEKANYGYTF.

This clone was detected a few times. The V gene is TRBV2, the J gene TRBJ2-3; TRBD1 agrees at 7 bases. Trimming at V came to 3 bases and at J to 4 bases, leaving 4 bases not matched to a gene. The CDR3 is 14 residues long. The germline V gene encodes CDR1 SNHLY and CDR2 FYNNEI. This CDR3 is CASSDPGQADTQYF. CDR3 nucleotides: TGTGCCAGCAGTGACCCCGGACAGGCAGATACGCAGTATTTT.